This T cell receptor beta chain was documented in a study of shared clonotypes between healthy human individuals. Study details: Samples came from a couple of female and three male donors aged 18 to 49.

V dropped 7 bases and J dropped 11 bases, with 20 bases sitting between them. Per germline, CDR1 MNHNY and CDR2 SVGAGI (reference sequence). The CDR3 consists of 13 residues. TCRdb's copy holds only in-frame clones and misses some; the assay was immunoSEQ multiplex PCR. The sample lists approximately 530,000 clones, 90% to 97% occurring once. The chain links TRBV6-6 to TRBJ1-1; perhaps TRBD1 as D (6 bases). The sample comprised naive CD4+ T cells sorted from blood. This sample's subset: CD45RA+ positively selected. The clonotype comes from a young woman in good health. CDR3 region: CASKSGTPLEAFF. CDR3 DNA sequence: TGTGCCAGCAAGTCCGGGACACCTCTCGAGGCTTTCTTT.